This T cell receptor beta chain was obtained from a study of a mutant IDH1 vaccine in newly diagnosed glioma listed by TCRdb under 2021. For context, the study as a whole: Vaccination started 4-6 weeks after radiotherapy alone, or was given together with temozolomide cycles in the groups whose treatment included chemotherapy. The roughly 30 treated patients were approximately 62% male and roughly 40% female, with a mean age of around 40 years. Prior to enrollment, standard therapy consisting of radiotherapy alone, temozolomide alone, or radiochemotherapy with temozolomide had been administered to patients, with the combination being received by most patients. Visit V12 was the week-35 safety follow-up and visit V13 was the week-47 end of study. Six visits were used for peripheral blood collection: V03 (baseline), V05, V07, V10, V12 and V13. Longitudinal TCRB deep sequencing was performed for about two dozen treated patients wherever samples were available for exploratory analyses.

To note about this clone: The antigen it recognizes is unknown. Within one base of it there is no much larger clone, and no base qualities were kept.

Sample time point, as interpreted from the label and publication: week 47, end of study. Each vaccine dose, consisting of 300 ug of a 20-mer mutant IDH1 peptide in Montanide, was administered subcutaneously with topical imiquimod. Across visits V03 through V10, patients got a total of eight vaccinations, given in weeks 1, 3, 5, 7, 11, 15, 19 and 23. Donors had newly diagnosed WHO grade 3 or 4 IDH1-mutant astrocytomas with loss of nuclear ATRX. The samples were drawn from NOA16, a multicentre, single-arm, open-label phase I trial in Germany that tested a mutant IDH1 peptide vaccine in humans for the first time. The DNeasy Blood and Tissue Kit was used to extract genomic DNA from EDTA blood for TCRB sequencing. Broad study findings and their caveats: The authors noted that analyses of patient blood samples could not be reproduced because of sample limitations. Immune responses induced by the vaccine were seen in around 93% of patients across multiple MHC alleles. Changes in the top peripheral T cell clonotypes picked up by TCRB sequencing did not appear to be linked to pseudoprogression. PBMC samples for TCRB deep sequencing were selected based on availability.

The method behind the library was the immunoSEQ multiplex PCR assay. Rearranged TCR beta chain sequences were amplified using the hsTCRB Kit according to the manufacturer's protocol. Sequencing of TCRB libraries was carried out on an Illumina MiSeq. Regarding the original processing steps: The kit vendor's proprietary platform handled demultiplexing, trimming and gene mapping. TCRdb took over this immuneACCESS table, retaining in-frame rearrangements with V and J assigned. Such tables are incomplete; in checked studies, under half of the missing clones stem from an unresolved V gene, and the remainder is unexplained. The DNA gave D and trimming, while V, J and clone size come from that table. This sample lists tens of thousands of clones; about 80% were detected once. The ten largest clones take up less than 6.5% of the sample. Based on the germline V gene (reference sequence), the CDR1 and CDR2 sequences are SEHNR and FQNEAQ. The junction shows trimming of 2 bases on V and 3 bases on J, plus 13 bases between the germline ends. From the cysteine up to the phenylalanine, the CDR3 has a length of 15 residues. Only the CDR3 DNA stays, 45 bases, in frame from base 1.

The sequencing used PBMCs, collected from a glioma patient whose treatment included an IDH1 peptide vaccine. The rearrangement combines TRBV7-9 with TRBJ1-1, with a tentative D gene TRBD1 over 5 matching bases. The clonotype was recovered from a man over 45 with glioma. CDR3 loop: CASSLMRAGDTEAFF. The DNA reads TGTGCCAGCAGCTTAATGAGGGCGGGGGACACTGAAGCTTTCTTT.